This entry lists 7 T cell receptor beta chains sequenced from one sample in a study of blood T cell repertoires in COVID-19. Assay: immunoSEQ multiplex PCR; the TCRdb copy retains only in-frame clones and omits some. The sample has 120,000 or so clones, 88% seen once. Sequencing was performed on peripheral blood. The origin of the receptors is a human donor in a cohort sampled during active COVID-19.

The chain couples TRBV25-1 to TRBJ2-3, with 8 bases fitting TRBD1. The CDR3 consists of 15 residues. With V trimmed by 4 bases and J by 2 bases, 5 bases remained unmatched. Germline-derived CDR1 and CDR2 are MGHDK and SYGVNS. The chain's CDR3 is CASSAGTGNTDTQYF. The CDR3 region has the DNA TGTGCCAGCAGTGCAGGGACAGGTAACACAGATACGCAGTATTTT.

This clone was observed many times. V is TRBV6-5 and J is TRBJ1-6; D remains unclear. The CDR3 consists of 12 residues. V lost 1 base and J 9 bases, leaving 4 bases between the germline ends. Germline V gene lookup returns CDR1 MNHEY and CDR2 SVGAGI. CDR3 sequence: CASSYYGSPLHF. The CDR3 DNA follows: TGTGCCAGCAGTTACTACGGTTCACCCCTCCACTTT.

This clone turned up a few times. J is TRBJ2-7 and V is TRBV6-1; 7 nucleotides match TRBD2. V was pared by 3 bases and J by 3 bases, with 8 bases of the junction left unmatched. Per the germline V gene, CDR1 is MNHNS and CDR2 is SASEGT. The CDR3 covers 15 residues. CDR3 amino acids: CASSDGSGGFYEQYF. The CDR3 bases are TGTGCCAGCAGTGATGGGTCGGGAGGTTTCTACGAGCAGTACTTC.

DNA of the CDR3: TGTGCCAGCAGGGTGATGGGGACAGGAAGACTCCCCTTGAACACCGGGGAGCTGTTTTTT. It codes for CASRVMGTGRLPLNTGELFF. The chain couples TRBV6-4 to TRBJ2-2; 8 nucleotides match TRBD1. This CDR3 region has 20 residues. In germline, CDR1 is MRHNA, CDR2 SNTAGT. V lost 6 bases, J lost 1 base, and 19 bases stayed unmatched.

V is TRBV4-2 and J is TRBJ1-2, with 7 bases fitting TRBD1. After removal of 2 bases from V and 5 bases from J, the junction contained 11 bases not matched to a gene. The CDR3 length is 16 residues. The germline CDR1 and CDR2 sequences are LGHNA and YNFKEQ. The CDR3 coding sequence is TGTGCCAGCAGCCAACCCCCAGGACAGGTCGGATATGGCTACACCTTC. Its protein is CASSQPPGQVGYGYTF.

The rearrangement joins TRBV27 to TRBJ2-7; D possibly corresponds to TRBD2 (7 bases). In germline, CDR1 is MNHEY, CDR2 SMNVEV (reference sequence). The CDR3 is made up of 15 amino acids. The germline V and J ends were trimmed by 6 bases and 4 bases, with 19 bases remaining between them. The CDR3 DNA follows: TGTGCCAGCAGCCTCGATTGGGGGGGCACATACGAGCAGTACTTC. It translates to CASSLDWGGTYEQYF.

V and J are TRBV19 and TRBJ1-2; D uncertain. This CDR3 has 14 residues. Looked up from germline, CDR1 is LNHDA and CDR2 is SQIVND (reference sequence). The V end lost 6 bases, the J end lost 4 bases, and 15 bases lay between the germline ends. This CDR3 reads CASSLQHDTYGYTF. CDR3 bases: TGTGCCAGTAGCCTTCAACACGATACCTATGGCTACACCTTC.